Listed below are T cell receptor beta chains from one sample, sequenced in a study of blood T cell repertoires in COVID-19. Method: immunoSEQ multiplex PCR; TCRdb's copy keeps in-frame clones and lacks some. The sample lists about 240,000 clones, around 90% occurring once. Specimen: peripheral blood. The receptors were sampled from a man aged 25-40 years with COVID-19, enrolled during active disease. The conserved cysteine and the conserved F or W are not part of the CDR3 here.

v_call	j_call	cdr3_aa
TRBV3-1/TRBV3-2	TRBJ1-5	ASSQGAVSSNQPQH
TRBV5-4	TRBJ1-1	ASSWDRGGNTEAF
TRBV4-1	TRBJ1-1	ASSQRGTRDLNTEAF
TRBV9	TRBJ2-2	ASSPRDFVYTGELF
TRBV4-1	TRBJ2-7	ASSLFPSGQAEQY
TRBV25-1	TRBJ1-5	ASSEDSQPQH
TRBV19	TRBJ2-2	ASSIQGANTGELF
TRBV3-1/TRBV3-2	TRBJ2-1	ASSPRTVYNEQF
TRBV5-6	TRBJ2-5	ASSLGIPAGQSQETQY
TRBV18	TRBJ1-2	ASSDSDGSGGYGYT
TRBV30	TRBJ1-2	AWSKKDEGDT
TRBV6-2/TRBV6-3	TRBJ1-5	ASSRRTGGNQPQH
TRBV18	TRBJ2-7	ASSPPGGWYEQY
TRBV30	TRBJ1-6	AWSVESGRSPLH
TRBV25-1	TRBJ2-7	ASSETTGFYEQY
TRBV5-1	TRBJ2-5	ASSLSVSGFQETQY
TRBV3-1/TRBV3-2	TRBJ1-2	ASSHTGTGDNYGYT
TRBV15	TRBJ2-5	ATSRSMGPLTQETQY
TRBV7-9	TRBJ2-7	ASSLGQSDEQY
TRBV6-5	TRBJ2-7	ASSYSGAYEQY
TRBV5-1	TRBJ2-1	ASSTGGGERQF
TRBV30	TRBJ1-2	AWSVFQQGGYT
TRBV14	TRBJ2-3	ASSHAGTLYMDTQY
TRBV11-2	TRBJ2-5	ASSYGTSGGYWEETQY
TRBV18	TRBJ1-5	ASSPREKASNQPQH
TRBV7-6	TRBJ2-5	ASSLEGGARETQY
TRBV19	TRBJ2-5	ASSIVAGGETQY
TRBV4-1	TRBJ2-1	ASSQGLAGENEQF
TRBV18	TRBJ1-3	ASSPTGGDSGNTIY
TRBV5-1	TRBJ2-5	ASSLASGVNQETQY
TRBV7-9	TRBJ2-7	ASSSQGDSSYEQY
TRBV4-1	TRBJ1-2	ASRPAGTYGYT
TRBV6-5	TRBJ2-7	ASSYGLGRGEQY
TRBV6-1	TRBJ2-1	ASSEGGSSYNEQF
TRBV3-1/TRBV3-2	TRBJ2-2	ASSQGLTGTGELF
TRBV4-1	TRBJ2-2	ASSQPVRDRNGELF
TRBV19	TRBJ2-2	ASSIIRPRGLKTSNTGELF
TRBV6-5	TRBJ2-1	ASSYANNEQF
TRBV12-3/TRBV12-4	TRBJ2-5	ASGPTAQETQY
TRBV2	TRBJ1-5	ASRADSNQPQH
TRBV19	TRBJ2-6	ASIPDRAGANVLT
TRBV19	TRBJ1-2	ASSIFLETNYGYT
TRBV7-2	TRBJ2-1	ASSLVFRGGLYNEQF
TRBV7-9	TRBJ1-1	ASSQTGGTEAF
TRBV28	TRBJ2-7	ASSPIHEGAYEQY
TRBV9	TRBJ1-1	ASSVRPLTDRANTEAF